One and the same sample provided the 28 T cell receptor beta chains below, sequenced in a study of cytomegalovirus exposure and HLA in healthy donors. This PCR relied on a set of 60 Vbeta primers and 13 Jbeta primers. Clones were sequenced by immunoSEQ multiplex PCR, and TCRdb holds only the in-frame ones, with some missing. This table has over 150,000 clones, around nine tenths appearing once. Sequencing was performed on PBMCs. The receptors were gathered from a woman aged 25 to 39 in good health and CMV-seronegative.

This clone was seen more than once but under ten times. The rearrangement uses TRBV25-1 and TRBJ1-4, with 8 bases fitting TRBD1. The CDR3 contains 15 residues. Trimming removed 4 bases from V and 7 bases from J; junction bases left unmatched: 8. Germline V gene lookup returns CDR1 MGHDK and CDR2 SYGVNS. The CDR3 region is CASSGGGTGGEKLFF. CDR3 DNA: TGTGCCAGCAGTGGGGGGGGGACAGGCGGTGAAAAACTGTTTTTT.

CDR3 sequence (DNA): TGCGCCAGCCGACCCCTGGGAGGGGTGGGGGTCAACGAGCAGTACTTC. Translation gives CASRPLGGVGVNEQYF. The chain recombines TRBV5-1 with TRBJ2-7; 7 nucleotides match TRBD2. Per the germline V gene, CDR1 is SGHRS and CDR2 is YFSETQ. This CDR3 spans 16 amino acids. V lost 7 bases to trimming and J lost 5 bases; unmatched junction nucleotides: 18.

The CDR3 spells CASSLDGGSNQPQHF. CDR3 DNA: TGTGCCAGCAGTCTGGATGGCGGGAGCAATCAGCCCCAGCATTTT. V usage is TRBV6-1 and J usage is TRBJ1-5, with D hard to call. This CDR3 is 15 amino acids long. CDR1 and CDR2 from the germline V gene are MNHNS and SASEGT. V lost 5 bases and J 1 base, leaving 12 bases between the germline ends.

The chain joins TRBV5-4 to TRBJ1-6, with D perhaps TRBD1 (5 bases). Germline V lookup: CDR1 SGHNT, CDR2 YYREEE (reference sequence). Trimming shortened V by 4 bases and J by 8 bases, and 16 bases separated the two germline ends. The length of the CDR3 is 15 residues. CDR3 DNA sequence: TGTGCCAGCAGCATAAACGGACAACCGTATTCACCCCTCCACTTT. Protein product: CASSINGQPYSPLHF.

CDR3 region: CASSRERGGAKNIQYF. DNA for the CDR3: TGTGCCAGCAGCAGGGAGCGGGGAGGGGCCAAAAACATTCAGTACTTC. This chain links TRBV7-6 with TRBJ2-4, with 7 bases identical to TRBD2. The CDR3 spans 16 residues. The V segment lost 5 bases and the J segment 1 base; nucleotides outside the gene matches: 8. Germline loops: CDR1 SGHVS, CDR2 FNYEAQ.

CDR3 sequence reads: CASKWTAGLNTEAFF. DNA of the CDR3: TGTGCCAGCAAGTGGACAGCGGGGCTGAACACTGAAGCTTTCTTT. The V gene is TRBV25-1, the J gene TRBJ1-1; tentatively, D is TRBD1 (6 bases). The CDR3 sequence is 15 residues long. V lost 7 bases and J 0 bases, leaving 15 bases between the germline ends. Germline loops: CDR1 MGHDK, CDR2 SYGVNS.

The chain recombines TRBV5-1 with TRBJ1-1; weak D call: TRBD1 (5 bases). The V and J ends lost 0 bases and 5 bases respectively, with 11 bases between them. CDR3 length equals 14 residues. Germline V lookup: CDR1 SGHRS, CDR2 YFSETQ. This CDR3 is CASSLDGAATEAFF. DNA for the CDR3: TGCGCCAGCAGCTTGGATGGGGCAGCAACTGAAGCTTTCTTT. Variable domain in full (rest from reference TRBV5-1 and TRBJ1-1): KAGVTQTPRYLIKTRGQQVTLSCSPISGHRSVSWYQQTPGQGLQFLFEYFSETQRNKGNFPGRFSGRQFSNSRSEMNVSTLELGDSALYLCASSLDGAATEAFFGQGTRLTVV.

This chain links TRBV5-4 with TRBJ2-5; perhaps TRBD1 as D (6 bases). The V end lost 0 bases, the J end lost 2 bases, and 11 bases lay between the germline ends. This CDR3 is built from 15 residues. From germline, CDR1 is SGHNT and CDR2 YYREEE (reference sequence). The CDR3: CASSLVGDTQETQYF. As DNA, the CDR3 is TGTGCCAGCAGCTTGGTCGGGGACACACAAGAGACCCAGTACTTC.

This chain connects TRBV11-2 to TRBJ1-5, with D possibly matching TRBD1 (5 bases). There are 15 residues in the CDR3. Germline V gene data show CDR1 as SGHAT and CDR2 as FQNNGV. Trimming removed 5 bases from V and 6 bases from J, with 17 bases in between. For the CDR3, the DNA is TGTGCCAGCAGCCCCTGGGGGGATTCAAGTCAGCCCCAGCATTTT. It translates to CASSPWGDSSQPQHF. Using reference TRBV11-2 and TRBJ1-5 for the parts outside the CDR3, the full variable domain is EAGVAQSPRYKIIEKRQSVAFWCNPISGHATLYWYQQILGQGPKLLIQFQNNGVVDDSQLPKDRFSAERLKGVDSTLKIQPAKLEDSAVYLCASSPWGDSSQPQHFGDGTRLSIL.

This clone has only one observation. The genes are TRBV10-1 and TRBJ2-2; 9 bases are shared with TRBD1. With 8 bases clipped from V and 6 bases from J, the junction kept 10 bases outside the gene matches. The CDR3 is 15 amino acids. Germline CDR1 is WNHNN and CDR2 is SYGVQD (reference sequence). In nucleotides, the CDR3 is TGCGCCAGCTCCGGAGGGACAGGGAGCCCCGGGGAGCTGTTTTTT. Amino acids: CASSGGTGSPGELFF.

V and J are TRBV28 and TRBJ2-7; TRBD2 is a possible D gene (6 bases). The CDR3 length is 14 residues. Trimming pared 5 bases from V and 2 bases from J, leaving 13 bases between. From germline, CDR1 is MDHEN and CDR2 SYDVKM. The CDR3 spells CASSLQGLAYEQYF. The CDR3 DNA reads TGTGCCAGCAGTCTCCAGGGACTTGCCTACGAGCAGTACTTC.

The rearrangement links TRBV7-9 to TRBJ2-1; 9 nucleotides match TRBD1. Unmatched junction bases numbered 3, after V lost 6 bases and J lost 0 bases. Germline CDR1 SEHNR, CDR2 FQNEAQ (reference sequence). The CDR3 has 15 amino acids. The CDR3 sequence is CASRGQGSSYNEQFF. The DNA for the CDR3 is TGTGCCAGCAGGGGACAGGGTAGCTCCTACAATGAGCAGTTCTTC.

This clone occurred once. V usage is TRBV5-8 and J usage is TRBJ2-2, with a tentative D call TRBD1 (6 bases). In germline, CDR1 is SGHTS, CDR2 YDEGEE. Trimming cost V 1 base and J 10 bases, with 14 bases left between them. The CDR3 is 14 residues long. CDR3 in DNA: TGTGCCAGCAGCTTGATCCAGGGGCGACCGGAGCTGTTTTTT. Protein sequence: CASSLIQGRPELFF.

This clone has only one observation. The chain carries TRBV27 and TRBJ2-3; weak D call: TRBD2 (6 bases). The CDR3 extends over 14 amino acids. From germline, CDR1 is MNHEY and CDR2 SMNVEV (reference sequence). Trimming pared 2 bases from V and 5 bases from J, leaving 11 bases between. The CDR3 DNA reads TGTGCCAGCAGTTTAAAGCGGGCGGGAGATACGCAGTATTTT. Translating it yields CASSLKRAGDTQYF.

The chain uses TRBV5-5 and TRBJ1-1; 7 bases fit TRBD1. The CDR3 loop spans 15 amino acids. Trimming at V came to 5 bases and at J to 0 bases, leaving 7 bases not matched to a gene. Germline assignment: CDR1 SGHKS and CDR2 YYEKEE (reference sequence). CDR3 in amino acids: CASSQEGAVNTEAFF. The CDR3 DNA follows: TGTGCCAGCAGTCAAGAGGGGGCGGTGAACACTGAAGCTTTCTTT.

This rearrangement joins TRBV25-1 to TRBJ1-1, with 7 nucleotides matching TRBD1. Losses at the gene ends were 8 bases for V and 0 bases for J; bases not matched to a gene: 9. Germline-derived CDR1 and CDR2 are MGHDK and SYGVNS. This CDR3 has 15 residues. The CDR3 spells CASGIKGALNTEAFF. DNA for the CDR3: TGTGCCAGCGGGATTAAGGGGGCCCTGAACACTGAAGCTTTCTTT.

The chain employs TRBV28 and TRBJ2-1; 12 bases agree with TRBD2. V gave up 6 bases and J gave up 4 bases; unmatched junction bases: 10. Germline V gives CDR1 MDHEN, CDR2 SYDVKM. This CDR3 has 17 residues. DNA for the CDR3: TGTGCCAGCAGCTCCGGACTAGCGGGGTCTCTTTACAATGAGCAGTTCTTC. This translates into CASSSGLAGSLYNEQFF.

This clone was observed a few times. The rearrangement uses TRBV6-1 and TRBJ1-4, with D maybe TRBD1 (6 bases). The CDR3 covers 14 residues. In germline, CDR1 is MNHNS, CDR2 SASEGT. Trimming removed 6 bases from V and 3 bases from J, with 11 bases in between. The CDR3 spells CASSPGAANEKLFF. CDR3 nucleotide sequence: TGTGCCAGCAGCCCAGGGGCGGCTAATGAAAAACTGTTTTTT.

This chain joins TRBV7-9 and TRBJ1-4, with a possible D match to TRBD1 (5 bases). V was cut by 9 bases and J by 4 bases, with 15 bases left in between. This CDR3 spans 14 amino acids. Germline loops: CDR1 SEHNR, CDR2 FQNEAQ (reference sequence). The CDR3 loop reads CASGRQGGNEKLFF. The CDR3, as DNA: TGTGCCAGTGGTAGGCAGGGCGGTAATGAAAAACTGTTTTTT. Looking up the rest from reference TRBV7-9 and TRBJ1-4 gives the full variable domain: DTGVSQNPRHKITKRGQNVTFRCDPISEHNRLYWYRQTLGQGPEFLTYFQNEAQLEKSRLLSDRFSAERPKGSFSTLEIQRTEQGDSAMYLCASGRQGGNEKLFFGSGTQLSVL.

This sequence joins TRBV10-1 and TRBJ2-7; D remains ambiguous. V dropped 0 bases and J dropped 3 bases, with 6 bases sitting between them. The V gene's germline CDR1 is WNHNN and CDR2 SYGVQD (reference sequence). The CDR3 consists of 13 residues. CDR3 amino acids: CASSESPGYEQYF. In DNA form, the CDR3 reads TGCGCCAGCAGTGAGTCGCCAGGCTACGAGCAGTACTTC.

Here the CDR3 DNA reads TGTGCCAGCAGTTTCACAGTGGAGGGGTGGGAAGCTTTCTTT. Its protein is CASSFTVEGWEAFF. The rearrangement joins TRBV6-5 to TRBJ1-1, with D tentatively TRBD1 (5 bases). The germline V gene has CDR1 MNHEY and CDR2 SVGAGI. Trimming left V 4 bases short and J 8 bases short, with 17 bases between. CDR3 length equals 14 residues.

This clone showed up just once. The chain is built from TRBV7-9 and TRBJ2-3; TRBD1 agrees at 8 bases. The V segment lost 1 base and the J segment 0 bases; nucleotides outside the gene matches: 6. Germline assignment: CDR1 SEHNR and CDR2 FQNEAQ (reference sequence). CDR3 length: 17 amino acids. The CDR3 loop is CASSLGTGGRSTDTQYF. CDR3 sequence (DNA): TGTGCCAGCAGCTTAGGAACAGGGGGACGTAGCACAGATACGCAGTATTTT.

The chain recombines TRBV2 with TRBJ1-2, with D possibly being TRBD1 (5 bases). Germline V CDR1 and CDR2: SNHLY, FYNNEI. The germline V and J ends were trimmed by 6 bases and 5 bases, with 13 bases remaining between them. The CDR3 runs to 13 residues. DNA for the CDR3: TGTGCCAGCAGAGAGACAGAGAATTATGGCTACACCTTC. Amino acids: CASRETENYGYTF.

CDR3 region: CASSKTVLNTEAFF. For the CDR3, the DNA is TGTGCCAGCAGCAAGACAGTTTTGAACACTGAAGCTTTCTTT. The chain is built from TRBV9 and TRBJ1-1, with D perhaps matching TRBD1 (5 bases). The CDR3 is made up of 14 amino acids. V was trimmed by 4 bases and J by 0 bases, leaving 10 bases between them. Germline lookup yields CDR1 SGDLS and CDR2 YYNGEE.

J is TRBJ2-2 and V is TRBV5-1, with TRBD2 matching 15 bases. This CDR3 has 16 residues. V was clipped by 4 bases and J by 4 bases; unmatched bases: 2. The germline CDR1 and CDR2 sequences are SGHRS and YFSETQ. The CDR3 nucleotides read TGCGCCAGCAGCCCGGGACTAGCGGGAGGCACCGGGGAGCTGTTTTTT. It is translated as CASSPGLAGGTGELFF.

The chain employs TRBV10-1 and TRBJ2-7, with 7 bases aligning to TRBD2. Germline V gene sequence: CDR1 WNHNN, CDR2 SYGVQD (reference sequence). There are 14 residues in the CDR3. V dropped 0 bases and J dropped 2; count of bases not matched to a gene: 1. The DNA for the CDR3 is TGCGCCAGCAGTGAGTCGGGGAGGGCCTACGAGCAGTACTTC. Its translation is CASSESGRAYEQYF.

The chain links TRBV5-4 to TRBJ2-1; the match to TRBD2 covers 14 bases. Germline CDR1 is SGHNT and CDR2 is YYREEE (reference sequence). This CDR3 is built from 15 residues. Germline trimming cut 4 bases from V and 6 bases from J; bases unmatched to any gene: 3. In DNA, the CDR3 is TGTGCCAGCAGCGGGGGACTAGCGGGAGTCAATGAGCAGTTCTTC. It is translated as CASSGGLAGVNEQFF.

This chain uses TRBV9 with TRBJ2-5, with D perhaps TRBD1 (6 bases). This CDR3 spans 15 amino acids. From germline, CDR1 is SGDLS and CDR2 YYNGEE. V was clipped by 3 bases and J by 2 bases, with 14 bases between them. CDR3 in amino acids: CASSAGKGQQETQYF. The CDR3 coding sequence is TGTGCCAGCAGCGCCGGGAAGGGACAACAAGAGACCCAGTACTTC.